Below are 19 T cell receptor beta chains sequenced from a single sample in a study of beta chain features in type 1 diabetes. Broader study findings: Significant though moderate, a shortening of TCRB CDR3s appeared in all four CD4+ subsets of Type 1 diabetes patients.

Their specific antigens are unknown. Investigators reverse transcribed all isolated RNA, so they sequenced expressed TCRB transcripts. Profiling relied on immunoSEQ multiplex PCR, and the TCRdb table lists in-frame clones only, not all of them. Here the sample spans 600,000 to 700,000 clones, roughly 12% being singletons. The specimen sequenced was naive CD4+ T cells from blood. These receptors were obtained from a man aged 25-45 years with type 1 diabetes.

The chain recombines TRBV19 with TRBJ1-2; possible D gene TRBD1, 5 bases. Germline V gives CDR1 LNHDA, CDR2 SQIVND (reference sequence). CDR3 length: 18 amino acids. The V end was cut by 6 bases, the J end by 7 bases, with 30 bases between. CDR3 region: CASSSWVGRESWSRGYTF. CDR3 nucleotide sequence: TGTGCCAGTAGCAGTTGGGTGGGCAGGGAGAGTTGGTCTCGTGGCTACACCTTC.

The chain links TRBV25-1 to TRBJ2-7, with D tentatively TRBD2 (6 bases). CDR1 is MGHDK, CDR2 SYGVNS, per germline. The CDR3 spans 13 residues. Trimming took off 3 bases at V and 5 bases at J, with 11 bases between the two ends. CDR3 DNA sequence: TGTGCCAGCAGTGAGCCAGGGAGGAACGAGCAGTACTTC. Translating gives CASSEPGRNEQYF.

This sequence joins TRBV30 and TRBJ1-6, with 7 bases aligning to TRBD1. V shed 1 base, J shed 9 bases, and the junction held 6 bases outside the gene matches. CDR3 size: 14 residues. Per germline, CDR1 GTSNPN and CDR2 SVGIG (reference sequence). In nucleotides, the CDR3 is TGTGCCTGGAGTGGGGGAGGGGGCAGTTCACCCCTCCACTTT. Translated, it gives CAWSGGGGSSPLHF.

The V call is TRBV27, the J call TRBJ1-2; D call uncertain. Trimming took 3 bases from V and 5 from J, leaving 13 bases between them. Germline lookup yields CDR1 MNHEY and CDR2 SMNVEV (reference sequence). The CDR3 totals 14 residues. The CDR3 loop reads CASSFTRTGYGYTF. CDR3 bases: TGTGCCAGCAGTTTTACCCGGACGGGATATGGCTACACCTTC.

This clone has only a few counts. This rearrangement joins TRBV13 to TRBJ1-2; D unclear. CDR1 and CDR2 from the germline V gene are PRHDT and FYEKMQ (reference sequence). This CDR3 spans 15 amino acids. V shed 1 base and J shed 2 bases, with 11 bases lying between them. The DNA of the CDR3 is TGTGCCAGCAGCTTAGTGACGGATAGGAACTATGGCTACACCTTC. Translating gives CASSLVTDRNYGYTF. The whole variable domain, filled in from reference TRBV13 and TRBJ1-2, reads AAGVIQSPRHLIKEKRETATLKCYPIPRHDTVYWYQQGPGQDPQFLISFYEKMQSDKGSIPDRFSAQQFSDYHSELNMSSLELGDSALYFCASSLVTDRNYGYTFGSGTRLTVV.

The rearrangement joins TRBV7-6 to TRBJ2-5; maybe TRBD2 (5 bases). This CDR3 is 16 amino acids long. Germline loops: CDR1 SGHVS, CDR2 FNYEAQ. V was pared by 0 bases and J by 1 base, with 12 bases between. CDR3 protein: CASSLASAGAQETQYF. In DNA, the CDR3 is TGTGCCAGCAGCTTAGCTTCGGCGGGTGCCCAAGAGACCCAGTACTTC.

This sequence joins TRBV7-2 and TRBJ1-4, with 9 bases aligning to TRBD1. The V gene end was trimmed by 5 bases and the J gene end by 8 bases; junction bases not matched to a gene: 9. Germline CDR1 is SGHTA and CDR2 is FQGNSA. CDR3 size: 15 residues. The CDR3 DNA is TGTGCCAGCAGCCGGCCGGGACAGGGAAGAGAAAAACTGTTTTTT. It encodes CASSRPGQGREKLFF.

The rearrangement joins TRBV5-1 to TRBJ1-2; maybe TRBD1 (5 bases). Per germline, CDR1 SGHRS and CDR2 YFSETQ. The CDR3 loop spans 16 amino acids. V lost 4 bases to trimming and J lost 5 bases, with 21 bases between them. CDR3 DNA: TGCGCCAGCAGCCCGATGGGGCCCACAAGCGGATATGGCTACACCTTC. This encodes CASSPMGPTSGYGYTF.

The rearrangement links TRBV29-1 to TRBJ2-2; D gene uncertain. The CDR3 runs 15 residues. Deletions cut 3 bases from V and 7 bases from J, with 18 bases between. CDR1 and CDR2 (germline): SQVTM, ANQGSEA. Here the CDR3 DNA reads TGCAGCGTTGAGCTTCAGACGTCGCCGCGCGGGGAGCTGTTTTTT. This translates into CSVELQTSPRGELFF.

This clone has just a few counts. Other DNA sequences within the sample encode an identical CDR3. V gene TRBV6-1 combines with J gene TRBJ2-7; D gene uncertain. Deletions cut 3 bases from V and 4 bases from J, with 4 bases between. The CDR3 covers 11 residues. Per the germline V gene, CDR1 is MNHNS and CDR2 is SASEGT. CDR3 in DNA: TGTGCCAGCAGTGATAGATACGAGCAGTACTTC. This codes for CASSDRYEQYF.

This clone was picked up a small number of times. The chain recombines TRBV5-1 with TRBJ2-7; TRBD2 agrees at 13 bases. The germline gives CDR1 SGHRS, CDR2 YFSETQ. CDR3 length: 16 residues. V shed 5 bases, J shed 7 bases, and the junction held 12 bases outside the gene matches. The CDR3 region has the DNA TGCGCCAGCAGTTCTTCCACTAGCGGGGGGGCACGAGAGCAGTACTTC. As protein: CASSSSTSGGAREQYF.

The chain links TRBV7-2 to TRBJ2-3; D is ambiguous. The germline CDR1 and CDR2 sequences are SGHTA and FQGNSA. CDR3 length equals 13 residues. Trimming stripped 6 bases from V and 0 bases from J, with 7 bases between. The CDR3 DNA follows: TGTGCCAGCAGTAACCCTAGCACAGATACGCAGTATTTT. Amino acid sequence: CASSNPSTDTQYF. The variable domain in full, with the rest retrieved from reference TRBV7-2 and TRBJ2-3, is GAGVSQSPSNKVTEKGKDVELRCDPISGHTALYWYRQSLGQGLEFLIYFQGNSAPDKSGLPSDRFSAERTGGSVSTLTIQRTQQEDSAVYLCASSNPSTDTQYFGPGTRLTVL.

The gene calls are TRBV5-6 and TRBJ2-3, with unresolved D. V was clipped by 6 bases and J by 4 bases, with 6 bases between them. The germline gives CDR1 SGHDT, CDR2 YYEEEE. The CDR3 length is 11 residues. Written as DNA, the CDR3 is TGTGCCAGCAACTTCGCAGATACGCAGTATTTT. Translation gives CASNFADTQYF.

This clone came up a few times. This chain uses TRBV7-2 with TRBJ2-1; 9 bases match TRBD1. Per the germline V gene, CDR1 is SGHTA and CDR2 is FQGNSA. After removal of 5 bases from V and 8 bases from J, the junction contained 7 bases not matched to a gene. This CDR3 is 14 amino acids long. DNA for the CDR3: TGTGCCAGCAGCACCGGGACAGGGTCTTATGAGCAGTTCTTC. The encoded protein is CASSTGTGSYEQFF.

A few counts support this clone. This sequence joins TRBV9 and TRBJ2-1, with 7 bases fitting TRBD2. Germline loops: CDR1 SGDLS, CDR2 YYNGEE. Losses at the gene ends were 3 bases for V and 2 bases for J; bases not matched to a gene: 8. The CDR3 covers 16 residues. The CDR3 DNA follows: TGTGCCAGCAGCGACCCCCGGGACTACCCCTACAATGAGCAGTTCTTC. Amino acid sequence: CASSDPRDYPYNEQFF. Supplemented by reference TRBV9 and TRBJ2-1, the full variable domain reads DSGVTQTPKHLITATGQRVTLRCSPRSGDLSVYWYQQSLDQGLQFLIQYYNGEERAKGNILERFSAQQFPDLHSELNLSSLELGDSALYFCASSDPRDYPYNEQFFGPGTRLTVL.

The V and J genes are TRBV25-1 and TRBJ1-2, with TRBD1 matching 7 bases. The length of the CDR3 is 13 residues. The V segment lost 3 bases and the J segment 8 bases; nucleotides outside the gene matches: 6. CDR1 is MGHDK, CDR2 SYGVNS, per germline. CDR3 sequence: CASSEGRGIGYTF. CDR3 in DNA: TGTGCCAGCAGTGAGGGCAGGGGGATCGGCTACACCTTC.

CDR3 protein: CASADKRSSGNTIYF. CDR3 nucleotides: TGCGCCAGCGCCGATAAGCGGAGCTCTGGAAACACCATATATTTT. The chain carries TRBV5-1 and TRBJ1-3; D remains ambiguous. Germline V gene sequence: CDR1 SGHRS, CDR2 YFSETQ. The V end lost 7 bases, the J end lost 0 bases, and 14 bases lay between the germline ends. This CDR3 is built from 15 residues.

V and J are TRBV5-1 and TRBJ2-7; TRBD1 agrees at 9 bases. V shed 3 bases and J 0 bases; nucleotides not matched to a gene: 1. Per the germline V gene, CDR1 is SGHRS and CDR2 is YFSETQ. The CDR3 runs 14 residues. CDR3 DNA: TGCGCCAGCAGCTGGACAGGGGACTCCTACGAGCAGTACTTC. Its translation: CASSWTGDSYEQYF.

This clone was observed a few times. The DNA of the CDR3 is TGTGCCAGCAGCTTTCAGGGGACAGATACGCAGTATTTT. Protein sequence: CASSFQGTDTQYF. J is TRBJ2-3 and V is TRBV11-2, with a possible D match to TRBD1 (6 bases). Between the trimmed V and J ends, which lost 3 bases and 3 bases, there was a span of 7 bases. This CDR3 spans 13 amino acids. Germline lookup yields CDR1 SGHAT and CDR2 FQNNGV.